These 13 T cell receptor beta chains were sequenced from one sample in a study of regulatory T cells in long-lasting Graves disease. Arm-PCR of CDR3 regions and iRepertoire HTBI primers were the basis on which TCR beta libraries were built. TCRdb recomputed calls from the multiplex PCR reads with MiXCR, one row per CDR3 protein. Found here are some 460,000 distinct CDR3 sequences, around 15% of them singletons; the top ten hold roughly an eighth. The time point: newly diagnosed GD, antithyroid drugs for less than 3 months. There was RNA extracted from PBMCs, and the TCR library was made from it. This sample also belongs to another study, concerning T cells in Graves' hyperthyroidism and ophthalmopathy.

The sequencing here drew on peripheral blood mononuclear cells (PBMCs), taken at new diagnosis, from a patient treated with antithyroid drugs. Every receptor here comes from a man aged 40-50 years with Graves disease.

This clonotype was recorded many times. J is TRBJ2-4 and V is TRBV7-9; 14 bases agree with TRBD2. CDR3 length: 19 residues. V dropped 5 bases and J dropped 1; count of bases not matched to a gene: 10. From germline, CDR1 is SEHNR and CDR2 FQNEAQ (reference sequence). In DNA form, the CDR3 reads TGTGCCAGCAGCCCCGGACTAGCGGGAGGCGGTTGGGCCAAAAACATTCAGTACTTC. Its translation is CASSPGLAGGGWAKNIQYF.

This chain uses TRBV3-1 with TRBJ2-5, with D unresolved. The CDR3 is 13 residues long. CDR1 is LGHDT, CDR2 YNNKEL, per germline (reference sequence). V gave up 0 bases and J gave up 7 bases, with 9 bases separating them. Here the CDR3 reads CASSQDGSRTQYF. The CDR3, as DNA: TGTGCCAGCAGCCAAGACGGTAGTAGGACCCAGTACTTC.

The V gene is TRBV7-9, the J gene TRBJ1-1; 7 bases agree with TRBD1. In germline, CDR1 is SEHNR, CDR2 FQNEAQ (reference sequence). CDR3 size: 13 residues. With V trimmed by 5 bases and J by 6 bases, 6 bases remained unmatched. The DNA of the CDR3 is TGTGCCAGCAGCATACAGGGGATCCCTGAAGCTTTCTTT. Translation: CASSIQGIPEAFF.

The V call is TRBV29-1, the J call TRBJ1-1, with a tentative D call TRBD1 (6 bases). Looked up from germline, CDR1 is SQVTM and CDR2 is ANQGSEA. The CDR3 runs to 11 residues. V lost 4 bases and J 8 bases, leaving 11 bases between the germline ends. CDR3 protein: CSVAWGTEAFF. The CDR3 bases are TGCAGCGTTGCGTGGGGGACAGAAGCTTTCTTT.

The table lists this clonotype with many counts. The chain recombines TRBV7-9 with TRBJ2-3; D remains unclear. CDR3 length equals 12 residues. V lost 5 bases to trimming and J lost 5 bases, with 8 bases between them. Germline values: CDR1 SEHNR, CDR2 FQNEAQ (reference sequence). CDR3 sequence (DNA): TGTGCCAGCAGCCCCCCCAAAGATACGCAGTATTTT. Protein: CASSPPKDTQYF.

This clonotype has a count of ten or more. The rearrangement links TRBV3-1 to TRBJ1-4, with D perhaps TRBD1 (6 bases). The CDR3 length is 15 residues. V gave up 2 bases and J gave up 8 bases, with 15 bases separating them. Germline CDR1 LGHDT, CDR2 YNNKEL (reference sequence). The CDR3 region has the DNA TGTGCCAGCAGCCAAAACGCGGGGGCTGGCGAAAAACTGTTTTTT. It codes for CASSQNAGAGEKLFF.

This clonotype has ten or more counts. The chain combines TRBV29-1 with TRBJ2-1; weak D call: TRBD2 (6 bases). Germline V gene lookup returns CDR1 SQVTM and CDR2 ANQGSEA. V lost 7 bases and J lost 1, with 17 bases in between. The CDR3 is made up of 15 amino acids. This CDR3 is CSARSHSGSYNEQFF. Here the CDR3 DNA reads TGCAGCGCAAGAAGTCATAGCGGTTCCTACAATGAGCAGTTCTTC.

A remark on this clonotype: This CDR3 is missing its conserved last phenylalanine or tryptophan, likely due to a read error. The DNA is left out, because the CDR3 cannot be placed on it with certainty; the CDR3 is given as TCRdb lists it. CDR3 loop: CASSPPGTGNL. The rearrangement links TRBV6-1 to TRBJ2-7; the table calls TRBD1, which could not be checked here. With termini counted, the CDR3 has 11 amino acids. Per the germline V gene, CDR1 is MNHNS and CDR2 is SASEGT.

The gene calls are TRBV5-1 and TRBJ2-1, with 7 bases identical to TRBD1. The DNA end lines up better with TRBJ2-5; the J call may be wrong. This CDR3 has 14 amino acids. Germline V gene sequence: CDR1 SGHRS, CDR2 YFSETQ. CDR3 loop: CASSLNDRVGSQYF. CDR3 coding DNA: TGCGCCAGCAGCTTGAACGACAGGGTTGGGTCCCAGTACTTC.

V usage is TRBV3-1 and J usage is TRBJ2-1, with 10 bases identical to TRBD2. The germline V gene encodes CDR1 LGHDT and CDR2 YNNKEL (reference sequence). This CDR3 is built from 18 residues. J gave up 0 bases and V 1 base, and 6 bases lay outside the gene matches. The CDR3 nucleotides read TGTGCCAGCAGCCAAGGCATACTAGCGGGGCGCTCCTACAATGAGCAGTTCTTC. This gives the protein CASSQGILAGRSYNEQFF.

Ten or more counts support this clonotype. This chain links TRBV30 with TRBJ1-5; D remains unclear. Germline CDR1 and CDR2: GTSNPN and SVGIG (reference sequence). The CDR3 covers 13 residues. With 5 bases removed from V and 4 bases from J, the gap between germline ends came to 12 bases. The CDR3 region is CAWAPDSNQPQHF. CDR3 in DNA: TGTGCCTGGGCTCCCGATTCGAATCAGCCCCAGCATTTT.

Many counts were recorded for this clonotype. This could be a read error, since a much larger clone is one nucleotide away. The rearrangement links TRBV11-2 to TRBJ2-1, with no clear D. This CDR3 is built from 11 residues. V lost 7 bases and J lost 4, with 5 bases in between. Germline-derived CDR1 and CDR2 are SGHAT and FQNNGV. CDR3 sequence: CASILYNEQFF. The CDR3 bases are TGTGCCAGCATCCTTTACAATGAGCAGTTCTTC. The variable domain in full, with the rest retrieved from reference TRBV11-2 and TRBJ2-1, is EAGVAQSPRYKIIEKRQSVAFWCNPISGHATLYWYQQILGQGPKLLIQFQNNGVVDDSQLPKDRFSAERLKGVDSTLKIQPAKLEDSAVYLCASILYNEQFFGPGTRLTVL.

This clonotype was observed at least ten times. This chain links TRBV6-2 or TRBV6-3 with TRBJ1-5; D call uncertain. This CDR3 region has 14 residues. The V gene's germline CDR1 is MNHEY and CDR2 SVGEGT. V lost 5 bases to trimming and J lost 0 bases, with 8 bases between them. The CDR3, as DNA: TGTGCCAGCAGTACGGAATATAGCAATCAGCCCCAGCATTTT. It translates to CASSTEYSNQPQHF.